This T cell receptor (beta chain) was captured by sequencing in a study of vaccination and CD4 T cells after COVID-19. Time point specified: late sampling 161 to 241 days after vaccination in a few convalescent patients. This sample's treatment: roughly ten-day PBMC culture with coronavirus spike peptide pools or control peptides (ViraFEST assay). With 7 bases removed from V and 1 base from J, the gap between germline ends came to 12 bases. The length of the CDR3 is 14 residues. Germline V gene data show CDR1 as SNHLY and CDR2 as FYNNEI. Comments on this clonotype: The antigen remains unidentified.

Cultured CD4+ T-cell DNA underwent Oncomine TCR Beta short-read sequencing. TCRdb re-called the PCR reads with MiXCR, one entry per CDR3 protein. The sample records more than 20,000 distinct CDR3 sequences, less than 35% being singletons. The sequencing used CD4+ T cells from blood, cultured in vitro, collected about 7 months after SARS-CoV-2 vaccination. This clonotype was obtained from a human donor who had recovered from COVID-19. V gene TRBV2 combines with J gene TRBJ2-3; a weak D match, TRBD1 (6 bases). In nucleotides, the CDR3 is TGTGCCAGCAACAGGGTGAAGGGCACAGATACGCAGTATTTT. Residues: CASNRVKGTDTQYF.